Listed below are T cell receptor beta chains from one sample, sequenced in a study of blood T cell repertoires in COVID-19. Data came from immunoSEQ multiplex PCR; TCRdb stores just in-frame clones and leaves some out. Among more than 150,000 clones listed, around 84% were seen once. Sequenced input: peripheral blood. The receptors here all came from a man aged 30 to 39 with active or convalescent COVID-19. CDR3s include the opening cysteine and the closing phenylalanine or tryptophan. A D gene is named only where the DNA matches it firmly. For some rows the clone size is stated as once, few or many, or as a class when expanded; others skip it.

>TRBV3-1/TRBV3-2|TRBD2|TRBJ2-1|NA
TGTGCCAGCAGCCCCGGGACTACCTACAATGAGCAGTTCTTC
CASSPGTTYNEQFF
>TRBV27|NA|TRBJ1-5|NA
TGTGCCAGCAGTTTCAGGGTGGGTCAGCCCCAGCATTTT
CASSFRVGQPQHF
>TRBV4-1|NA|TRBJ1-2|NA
TGCGCCAGCAGCCAAGAGCTTCAAAGGAGCTATGGCTACACCTTC
CASSQELQRSYGYTF
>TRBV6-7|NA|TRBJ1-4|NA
TGTGCCAGGGAGGGTCCCCCTCACACCGCCAATGAAAAACTGTTTTTT
CAREGPPHTANEKLFF
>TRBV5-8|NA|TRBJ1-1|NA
TGTGCCAGCAGCTTGAAACACATGAACACTGAAGCTTTCTTT
CASSLKHMNTEAFF
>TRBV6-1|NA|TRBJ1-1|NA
TGTGCCAGCAGTGAACTGGTTTCGGGGTACTTTGAAGCTTTCTTT
CASSELVSGYFEAFF
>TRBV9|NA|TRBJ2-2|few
TGTGCCAGCAGCGTAGGAGGGTACACCGGGGAGCTGTTTTTT
CASSVGGYTGELFF
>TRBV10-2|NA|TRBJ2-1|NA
TGCGCCAGCGGGAGGAGGGGACGGGGGAATGAGCAGTTCTTC
CASGRRGRGNEQFF
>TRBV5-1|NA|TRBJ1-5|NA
TGCGCCAGCAGCAAGGACAGTGGGAATCAGCCCCAGCATTTT
CASSKDSGNQPQHF
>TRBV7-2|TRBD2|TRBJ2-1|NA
TGTGCCAGCAGCTTCCGACTAGCGGGGCCCTACAATGAGCAGTTCTTC
CASSFRLAGPYNEQFF
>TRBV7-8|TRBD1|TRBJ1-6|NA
TGTGCCAGCAGTCGGGACAGGGGGCTAGGGCCCCTCCACTTT
CASSRDRGLGPLHF
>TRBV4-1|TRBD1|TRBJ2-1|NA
TGCGCCAGCAGCCCGGGACAGGGGGTAGGTAATGAGCAGTTCTTC
CASSPGQGVGNEQFF
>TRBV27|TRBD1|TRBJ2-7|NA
TGTGCCAGCAGTTCCCGGCCGCTGAATCCGGGACAGGGGGCTTGGGAGCAGTACTTC
CASSSRPLNPGQGAWEQYF
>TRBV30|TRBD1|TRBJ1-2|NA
TGTGCCTGGAGTACAGGGGGTGGCTACACCTTC
CAWSTGGGYTF
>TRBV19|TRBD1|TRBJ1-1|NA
TGTGCCAGTATATCGACAGGGAATAGAGAAGCTTTCTTT
CASISTGNREAFF
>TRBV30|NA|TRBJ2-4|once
TGTGCCTGGAACAGTGGTTTCGCCAAAAACATTCAGTACTTC
CAWNSGFAKNIQYF
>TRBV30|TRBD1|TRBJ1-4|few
TGTGCCTGGCTTTCGACAGGGGGCAGTGAAAAACTGTTTTTT
CAWLSTGGSEKLFF
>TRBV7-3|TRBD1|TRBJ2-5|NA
TGTGCCAGCAGCCCAAGACAGGGGCCGCCTCAAGAGACCCAGTACTTC
CASSPRQGPPQETQYF
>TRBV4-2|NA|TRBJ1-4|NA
TGTGCCAGCTCTCAGGACAGTCCTGCAACTAATGAAAAACTGTTTTTT
CASSQDSPATNEKLFF
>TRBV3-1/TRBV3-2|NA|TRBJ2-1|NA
TGTGCCAGCAGCCCCTCCCTAGGGGTCGGCTCCTACAATGAGCAGTTCTTC
CASSPSLGVGSYNEQFF
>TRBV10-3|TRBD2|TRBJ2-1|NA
TGTGCCATCAGTGAGGGGGAGGGAGGGGTTGGCAATGAGCAGTTCTTC
CAISEGEGGVGNEQFF
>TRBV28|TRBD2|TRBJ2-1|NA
TGTGCCAGCAGCGGGACTAGCGGGGGCCACAATGAGCAGTTCTTC
CASSGTSGGHNEQFF
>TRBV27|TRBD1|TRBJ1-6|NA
TGTGCCAGCAGTTTTCTACTAGGACAGGGAAGTTCACCCCTCCACTTT
CASSFLLGQGSSPLHF
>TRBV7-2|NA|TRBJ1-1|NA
TGTGCCAGCAGGCCCAGGGCGAACACTGAAGCTTTCTTT
CASRPRANTEAFF
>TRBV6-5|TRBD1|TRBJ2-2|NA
TGTGCCAGCGGGGACAGGGCAAACACCGGGGAGCTGTTTTTT
CASGDRANTGELFF
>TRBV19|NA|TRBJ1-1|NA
TGTGCCATCGTACCGGGAGGATCCACTGAAGCTTTCTTT
CAIVPGGSTEAFF
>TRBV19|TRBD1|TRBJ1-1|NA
TGTGCCAGTAGTATAGACCCGACAGGGCTCGGGTTTAGGAACACTGAAGCTTTCTTT
CASSIDPTGLGFRNTEAFF
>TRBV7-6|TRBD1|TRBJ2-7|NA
TGTGCCAGCAGCTTGGGACAGGACGACGAGCAGTACTTC
CASSLGQDDEQYF
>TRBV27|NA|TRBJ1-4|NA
TGTGCCAGCAGGTTTTCGGCGGGGGCAATTGAAAAACTGTTTTTT
CASRFSAGAIEKLFF
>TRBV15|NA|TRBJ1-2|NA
TGTGCCACCAGCAGCCCAGACAGGATTAACTATGGCTACACCTTC
CATSSPDRINYGYTF
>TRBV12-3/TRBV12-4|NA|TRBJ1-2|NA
TGTGCCAGCAGTTTTACAGGGAGAGGCTACACCTTC
CASSFTGRGYTF
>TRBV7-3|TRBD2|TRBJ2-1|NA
TGTGCCAGCAGCTCACTAGCGGGGGTCCACAATGAGCAGTTCTTC
CASSSLAGVHNEQFF
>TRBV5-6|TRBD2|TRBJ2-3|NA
TGTGCCAGCAGCTTGATGCCGGGAGGGCCGGATACGCAGTATTTT
CASSLMPGGPDTQYF
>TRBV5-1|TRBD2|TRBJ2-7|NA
TGCGCCAGCAGCTCCCCAGAAGCGGGGAGCTCCTACGAGCAGTACTTC
CASSSPEAGSSYEQYF
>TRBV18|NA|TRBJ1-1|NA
TGTGCCAGCTCCCCGCTGGGTGGGGGGACGAACACTGAAGCTTTCTTT
CASSPLGGGTNTEAFF
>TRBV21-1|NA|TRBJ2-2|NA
TGTGCCAGCAGCACCCCGGGACTAGCGGGAGGGGAGAGTGGCACCGGGGAGCTGTTTTTT
CASSTPGLAGGESGTGELFF
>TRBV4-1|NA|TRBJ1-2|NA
TGCGCCAGCAGACTAGGACTGCAGGATAACTATGGCTACACCTTC
CASRLGLQDNYGYTF
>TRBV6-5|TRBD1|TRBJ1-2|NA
TGTGCCAGCAGTCCTCAGGACAGGGCCGGTTATGGCTACACCTTC
CASSPQDRAGYGYTF
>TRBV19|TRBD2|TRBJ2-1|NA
TGTGCCAGTAGTTTCCAGACGGGGGGGCCTTTCCATGAGCAGTTCTTC
CASSFQTGGPFHEQFF
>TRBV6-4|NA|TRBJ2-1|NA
TGTGCCAGCAGTGCTCTGGAGGGCCATGAGCAGTTCTTC
CASSALEGHEQFF
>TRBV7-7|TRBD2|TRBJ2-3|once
TGTGCTAGCAGCAAGGGACTAGCGGGAGGCACAGATACGCAGTATTTT
CASSKGLAGGTDTQYF
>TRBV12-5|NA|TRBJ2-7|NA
TGTGCTAGTGGCCCGACAGGCTACGAGCAGTACTTC
CASGPTGYEQYF
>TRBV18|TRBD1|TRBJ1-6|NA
TGTGCCAGCTCACGACAGGGGGTCGAGGATTCACCCCTCCACTTT
CASSRQGVEDSPLHF
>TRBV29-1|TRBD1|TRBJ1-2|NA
TGCAGCGTAGGGGACAGGGGCCAGGATGGCTACACCTTC
CSVGDRGQDGYTF
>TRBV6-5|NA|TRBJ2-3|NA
TGTGCCAGCAGTCCCGGGACTCCCCGGACAGATACGCAGTATTTT
CASSPGTPRTDTQYF
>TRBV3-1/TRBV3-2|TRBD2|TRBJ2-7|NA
TGTGCCAGCAGCCAGGAGCGCCCCGGACTAGCTGGCGAGCAGTACTTC
CASSQERPGLAGEQYF
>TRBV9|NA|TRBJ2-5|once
TGTGCCAGCAGCCGGAGTTCCCTAGTGAGGGAGACCCAGTACTTC
CASSRSSLVRETQYF
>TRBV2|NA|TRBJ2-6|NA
TGTGCCAGCAATCCCCGGGTCTCCTCTGGGGCCAACGTCCTGACTTTC
CASNPRVSSGANVLTF
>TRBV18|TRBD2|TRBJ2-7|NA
TGTGCCAGCTCAGACGGGGGGTCCTACGAGCAGTACTTC
CASSDGGSYEQYF
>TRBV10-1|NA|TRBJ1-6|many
TGCGCCAGCAGTGAATCTGGGGAGAATTCACCCCTCCACTTT
CASSESGENSPLHF
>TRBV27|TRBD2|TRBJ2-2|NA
TGTGCCAGCAGATCGACTAGCGGAAGATACACCGGGGAGCTGTTTTTT
CASRSTSGRYTGELFF